These 8 T cell receptor beta chains came from one sample sequenced in a study of T-cell memory formation after mild COVID-19. MiXCR, run by TCRdb on the 5' RACE reads, gives a single entry per CDR3 protein. Of hundreds of thousands of distinct CDR3 sequences listed, 15% are singletons. The sample comprised PBMCs or a T cell subset sorted from them (not recorded which). The receptors were gathered from an adult woman who had mild COVID-19 (a few samples of this study predate the infection). Cell type and time point are not known.

CDR3 in amino acids: CASSLWWAGELFF. CDR3 coding DNA: TGTGCCAGCAGCTTGTGGTGGGCCGGGGAGCTGTTTTTT. The gene calls are TRBV12-3 or TRBV12-4 and TRBJ2-2; D gene unclear. The CDR3 is made up of 13 amino acids. V gave up 6 bases and J gave up 6 bases, with 11 bases separating them.

This clonotype was observed a handful of times. This chain links TRBV3-1 with TRBJ1-1; D may be TRBD1 (6 bases). The CDR3 has 13 amino acids. With 4 bases removed from V and 1 base from J, the gap between germline ends came to 7 bases. Germline-derived CDR1 and CDR2 are LGHDT and YNNKEL (reference sequence). As DNA, the CDR3 is TGTGCCAGCAGCCGGACAGCGAACACTGAAGCTTTCTTT. Translating it yields CASSRTANTEAFF.

This sequence joins TRBV27 and TRBJ2-3; D is uncertain. Germline V gene data show CDR1 as MNHEY and CDR2 as SMNVEV (reference sequence). This CDR3 region has 17 residues. Deletions cut 2 bases from V and 0 bases from J, with 15 bases between. CDR3 loop: CASSLLRRTSSTDTQYF. Written as DNA, the CDR3 is TGTGCCAGCAGTTTACTTCGACGAACCTCTAGCACAGATACGCAGTATTTT.

The V and J genes are TRBV10-3 and TRBJ1-5; a possible D gene is TRBD1 (5 bases). Trimming stripped 4 bases from V and 3 bases from J, with 10 bases between. CDR3 length: 14 residues. Germline CDR1 reads ENHRY; CDR2 reads SYGVKD. CDR3 sequence (DNA): TGTGCCATCAGTGCTCGACAGAACAATCAGCCCCAGCATTTT. Its protein product is CAISARQNNQPQHF.

This clonotype was found many times. The gene calls are TRBV5-1 and TRBJ2-1; D is undetermined. The CDR3 is made up of 11 amino acids. With 0 bases removed from V and 9 bases from J, the gap between germline ends came to 4 bases. CDR1 and CDR2 (germline): SGHRS, YFSETQ. CDR3 sequence reads: CASSLEGEQFF. The CDR3 DNA is TGCGCCAGCAGCTTGGAGGGTGAGCAGTTCTTC.

The V gene is TRBV5-1, the J gene TRBJ2-2; 9 bases agree with TRBD1. J lost 6 bases, V lost 4 bases, and 7 bases had no gene match. The CDR3 is 15 residues long. Germline V gene lookup returns CDR1 SGHRS and CDR2 YFSETQ. CDR3 residues: CASSRGQGPPGELFF. The CDR3 DNA sequence: TGCGCCAGCAGCCGGGGACAGGGCCCTCCCGGGGAGCTGTTTTTT.

The gene calls are TRBV10-3 and TRBJ1-5; perhaps TRBD1 as D (5 bases). Germline CDR1 ENHRY, CDR2 SYGVKD. V gave up 10 bases and J gave up 0 bases, with 13 bases separating them. This CDR3 contains 14 residues. The CDR3, as DNA: TGTGCCAAACTCCAGGGACTTAGCAATCAGCCCCAGCATTTT. It yields the protein CAKLQGLSNQPQHF.

This clonotype was observed many times. The CDR3 is CASSMGGQLGELFF. The CDR3 DNA reads as TGTGCCAGTAGTATGGGGGGGCAACTCGGGGAGCTGTTTTTT. V gene TRBV19 combines with J gene TRBJ2-2; perhaps TRBD2 as D (7 bases). Looked up from germline, CDR1 is LNHDA and CDR2 is SQIVND (reference sequence). The ends were cut back, 3 bases at V and 7 bases at J, with 12 bases in the middle. The CDR3 covers 14 residues.